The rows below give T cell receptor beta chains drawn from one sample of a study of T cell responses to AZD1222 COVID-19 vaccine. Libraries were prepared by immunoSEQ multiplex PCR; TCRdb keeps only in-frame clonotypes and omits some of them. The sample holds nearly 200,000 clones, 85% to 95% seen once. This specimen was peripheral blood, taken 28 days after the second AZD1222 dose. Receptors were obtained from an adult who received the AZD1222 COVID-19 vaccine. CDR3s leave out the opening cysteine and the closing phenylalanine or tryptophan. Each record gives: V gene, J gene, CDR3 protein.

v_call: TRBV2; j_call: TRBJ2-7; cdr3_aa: ASKAGQGYYEQY
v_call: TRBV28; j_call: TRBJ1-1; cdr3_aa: ASRGQGQIEAF
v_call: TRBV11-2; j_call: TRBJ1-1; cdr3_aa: ASSLQAKNTEAF
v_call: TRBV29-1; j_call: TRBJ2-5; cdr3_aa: SVSRSQQETQY
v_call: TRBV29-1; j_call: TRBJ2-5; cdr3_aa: SVGGRGDQETQY
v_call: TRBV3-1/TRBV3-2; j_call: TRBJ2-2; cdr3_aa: ASSQDRAIRSGELF
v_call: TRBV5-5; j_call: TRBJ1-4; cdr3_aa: ASTPGGTANEKLF
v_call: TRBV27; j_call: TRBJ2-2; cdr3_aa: ASSLSLGNTGELF
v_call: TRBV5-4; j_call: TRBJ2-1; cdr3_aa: ASSEQGSSYNEQF
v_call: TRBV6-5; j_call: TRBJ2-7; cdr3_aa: ASSYLRGPYEQY
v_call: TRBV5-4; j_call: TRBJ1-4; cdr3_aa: ASSPFETRNEKLF
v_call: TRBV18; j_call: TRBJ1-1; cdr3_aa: ASTLTSEGGTEAF
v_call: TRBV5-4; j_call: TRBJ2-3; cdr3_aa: ASSLSRGASTDTQY
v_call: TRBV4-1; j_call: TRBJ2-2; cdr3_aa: ASSTPNTGELF
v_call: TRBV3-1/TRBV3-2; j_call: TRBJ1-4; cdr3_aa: ASSHQPRGNNEKLF
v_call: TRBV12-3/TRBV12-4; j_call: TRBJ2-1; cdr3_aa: ASSWGSGEQF
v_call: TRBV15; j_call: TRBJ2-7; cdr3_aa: ATSRDRGSLNEQY
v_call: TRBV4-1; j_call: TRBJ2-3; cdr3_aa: ASSQSDGGPSTDTQY
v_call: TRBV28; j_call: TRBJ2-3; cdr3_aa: ASSPGTSGRTDTQY
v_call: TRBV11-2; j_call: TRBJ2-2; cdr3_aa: ATGQEHTGELF
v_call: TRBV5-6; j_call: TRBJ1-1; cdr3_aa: ASSLGRANTEAF
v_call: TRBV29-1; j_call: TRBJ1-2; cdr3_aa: SVDRGPGGGYT
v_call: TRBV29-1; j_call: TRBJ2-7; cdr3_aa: SAETGGSYEQY
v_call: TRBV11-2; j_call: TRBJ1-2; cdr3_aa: ASSLIGGKDYGYT
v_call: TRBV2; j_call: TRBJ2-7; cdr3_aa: ASRGMGSYEQY
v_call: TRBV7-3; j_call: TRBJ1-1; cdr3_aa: ASSLNRRGSTEAF
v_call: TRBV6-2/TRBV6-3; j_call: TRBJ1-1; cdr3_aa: ASSYPGQVNTEAF
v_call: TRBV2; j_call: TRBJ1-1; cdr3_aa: AKYRSSNTEAF
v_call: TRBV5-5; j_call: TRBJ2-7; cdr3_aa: ASSAGGTGNEQY
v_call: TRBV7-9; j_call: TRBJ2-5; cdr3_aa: ASSQGAGGAQETQY
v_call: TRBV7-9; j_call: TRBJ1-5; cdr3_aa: ARVGQGLNQPQH
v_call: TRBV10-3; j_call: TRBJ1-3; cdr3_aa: AISADGSGNTIY
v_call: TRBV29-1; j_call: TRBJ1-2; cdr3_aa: SVEGRQAINYGYT
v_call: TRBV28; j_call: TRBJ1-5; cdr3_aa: ASRGGNQPQH
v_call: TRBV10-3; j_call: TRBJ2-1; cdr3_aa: AITEELAANEQF
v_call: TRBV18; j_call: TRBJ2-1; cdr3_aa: ASSPRGAAYNEQF
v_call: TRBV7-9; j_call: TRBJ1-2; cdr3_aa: ASSLGNRRVQASYT
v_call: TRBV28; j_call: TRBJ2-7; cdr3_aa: ASSLRGLGGYEQY
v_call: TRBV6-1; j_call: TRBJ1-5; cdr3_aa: ASSEFGAGQPQH
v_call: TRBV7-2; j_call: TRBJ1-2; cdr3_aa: ASSWGQGDDGYT
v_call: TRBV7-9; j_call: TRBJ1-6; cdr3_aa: ASSLGARNNSPLH
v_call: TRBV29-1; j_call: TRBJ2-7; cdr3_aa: SVEDRGLTSYEQY
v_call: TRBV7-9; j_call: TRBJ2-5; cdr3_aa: ASSLAQGAWETQY
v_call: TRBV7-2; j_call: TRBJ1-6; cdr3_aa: ASSSKYYISYNSPLH
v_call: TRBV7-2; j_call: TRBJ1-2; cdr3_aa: ASSLETTGTRYYGYT
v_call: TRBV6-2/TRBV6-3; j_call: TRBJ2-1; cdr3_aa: ASSYYIGGAGEQF
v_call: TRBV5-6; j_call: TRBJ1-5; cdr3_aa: ASSLAGTQGAQH